The source of this T cell receptor beta chain is a study of memory CD4+ T cells and cytomegalovirus serostatus (dated by TCRdb to the late 2010s). For the study in its entirety: The cohort included around 35 healthy adults from Belgium, of whom 9 were CMV seropositive and approximately 25 were CMV seronegative. To replicate a published TCR-based CMV serostatus classifier, the study sequenced CD4+ memory TCRbeta repertoires from a Belgian cohort whose cytomegalovirus serostatus was known. Beyond this particular receptor, the publication reports: For CMV serostatus prediction, a median bootstrapped AUC of about 0.96 was reached with the original framework, and a median bootstrapped AUC of approximately 0.89 was reached with a US-trained random forest. Among the 150 to 200 previously reported CMV-associated TCRbeta sequences, about 71 showed up in the CD4+ memory repertoires, with each one found in between one and five individuals. Unlike the original study, which covered naive and memory CD4+ and CD8+ populations, the Belgian study sequenced only CD4+CD45RO+ memory cells. Results were interpreted as suggesting that the CMV-associated TCR signature is largely present in the CD4+ memory repertoire. On the Belgian cohort, the classifier built on the original framework reached a median bootstrapped AUC of roughly 0.96, with a 95% CI of 0.76-1.00.

From its cysteine to its phenylalanine, the CDR3 spans 13 amino acids. Here the CDR3 DNA is all that survives: 39 bases in frame from base 1. CDR1 and CDR2 (LNHDA, SQIVND) derive from the germline V gene (reference sequence). V is pruned by 7 bases and J by 0 bases, leaving 3 bases of the junction without a gene match. With respect to this clone: It lacks a known antigen. It has no much larger one-base neighbor in the sample; base qualities were not kept.

The Quick-DNA Microprep Kit was used to extract genomic DNA from the sorted cells. Amplification of TCRbeta DNA was done with the immunoSEQ hsTCRbeta kit, following the protocol from the manufacturer. An Illumina MiSeq instrument was used to sequence the TCRbeta libraries. The original pipeline was this. Once out-of-frame sequences had been removed, more than 2 million distinct TCRbeta sequences were left, which works out to an average of roughly 72,000 per individual. Two values were used to score each individual: the count of 164 previously reported CMV-associated TCRbeta sequences and the total count of productive distinct TCRbeta sequences. A beta-binomial model was reimplemented in Python, and scikit-learn random forests with default parameters were trained on data from the US cohort. Classifier performance on the Belgian cohort was reported as the median AUC with percentile confidence intervals calculated over 10,000 bootstrap iterations. TCRdb obtained this table from immuneACCESS and retained in-frame rearrangements with V and J assigned. These tables miss some clones; where compared with another copy, unresolved V genes account for less than half of the shortfall, and the remainder is unexplained. That table supplies the V and J calls and clone size; D and trimming were determined from the DNA. The sample profile shows 40,000 or so clones; over 60% of them were found once. The top ten constitute approximately 0.78% of the sample.

A FACSAria II was used to sort memory CD4+ T cells, defined as single viable CD3+CD4+CD8-CD45RO+ cells. CMV serostatus was assessed using a Roche Elecsys assay, by which serum IgG against CMV pp150, pp28, p38 and p52 was detected. After thawing, total CD4+ T cells were enriched by positive selection with CD4 magnetic microbeads. The samples came from a different study that was designed specifically to examine the CD4+ T cell memory repertoire. Peripheral blood mononuclear cells were isolated and cryopreserved according to standard operating procedures, and serum was kept at -80 degrees C. Staining used CD3-PerCP (BW264/56), CD4-APC (RPA-T4), CD45RO-PE (UCHT1) and CD8-Pacific Orange (3B5) antibodies, with Sytox blue excluding non-viable cells.

This clonotype originated in an adult in good health and CMV-seronegative. The sample consisted of memory CD4+ T cells from blood. In this chain, TRBV19 is recombined with TRBJ2-7, with 7 middle bases fitting TRBD1. The nucleotide sequence is TGTGCCAGTAAGCCAGGGGGCTCCTACGAGCAGTACTTC. Its translation is CASKPGGSYEQYF.